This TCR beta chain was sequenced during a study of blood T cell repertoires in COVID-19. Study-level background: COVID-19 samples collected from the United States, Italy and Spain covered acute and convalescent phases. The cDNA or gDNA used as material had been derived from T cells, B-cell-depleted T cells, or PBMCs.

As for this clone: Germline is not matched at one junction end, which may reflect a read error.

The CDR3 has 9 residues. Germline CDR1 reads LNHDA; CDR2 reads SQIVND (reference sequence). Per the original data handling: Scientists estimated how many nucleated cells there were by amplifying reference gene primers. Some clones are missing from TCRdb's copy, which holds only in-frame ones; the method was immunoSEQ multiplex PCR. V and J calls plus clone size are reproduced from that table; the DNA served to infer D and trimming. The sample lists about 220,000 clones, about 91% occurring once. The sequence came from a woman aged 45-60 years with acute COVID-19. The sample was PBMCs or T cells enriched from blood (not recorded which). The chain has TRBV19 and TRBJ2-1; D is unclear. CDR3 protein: CASSIIALF. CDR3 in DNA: TGTGCCAGTAGTATAATCGCGCTCTTC. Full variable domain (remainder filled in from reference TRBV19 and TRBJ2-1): DGGITQSPKYLFRKEGQNVTLSCEQNLNHDAMYWYRQDPGQGLRLIYYSQIVNDFQKGDIAEGYSVSREKKESFPLTVTSAQKNPTAFYLCASSIIALFGPGTRLTVL.